This TCR beta chain was sequenced during a study of blood T cell repertoires in COVID-19. Overall study: T cells, B-cell-depleted T cells, or PBMCs provided the cDNA or gDNA that served as material.

Some clones are missing from TCRdb's copy, which holds only in-frame ones; the method was immunoSEQ multiplex PCR. The sample includes 300,000 to 350,000 clones, approximately 86% of them seen just once. Germline V gives CDR1 LGHDT, CDR2 YNNKEL (reference sequence). The CDR3 spans 12 residues. V lost 3 bases to trimming and J lost 4 bases, with 7 bases between them. The sequencing input was peripheral blood. This TCR derives from a man between 18 and 35 years old with active or convalescent COVID-19. The V gene is TRBV3-1 (or the pseudogene TRBV3-2), the J gene TRBJ2-7; weak D call: TRBD2 (6 bases). The CDR3 sequence: CASSHSGYEQYF. The CDR3 DNA follows: TGTGCCAGCAGCCATAGCGGATACGAGCAGTACTTC.